The source of this T cell receptor (beta chain) is a study of blood T cell repertoires in COVID-19. Original processing methods: Reference gene primer amplification gave estimated nucleated cell counts. Only in-frame clones appear in the TCRdb table, and some are missing; sequencing was by immunoSEQ multiplex PCR. For V, J and clone size, that table is used; D and trimming come from the DNA. The repertoire has 200,000 to 250,000 clones, 80% to 90% of them found once; the top ten carry 15% to 20%. The germline CDR1 and CDR2 sequences are GTSNPN and SVGIG (reference sequence). The CDR3 extends over 13 amino acids. J was trimmed by 4 bases and V by 3 bases; bases with no gene match: 5.

This chain uses TRBV30 with TRBJ2-7; 8 bases are a match to TRBD1. The specimen was peripheral blood. The TCR originated in a woman of 80 years or more with active or convalescent COVID-19. The CDR3 DNA reads as TGTGCCTGGAGGGACAGGGTTGTGTACGAGCAGTACTTC. Its translation is CAWRDRVVYEQYF.